This TCR beta chain emerged from a study of blood T cell repertoires in COVID-19. Study as a whole: Specimens from acute and convalescent COVID-19 originated in the United States, Italy and Spain. PBMCs, B-cell-depleted T cells, or T cells were the source of the cDNA or gDNA that made up the material.

The CDR3 contains 16 residues. J was trimmed by 7 bases and V by 4 bases; bases with no gene match: 13. Seattle's cohort entered during active infection and was followed longitudinally. Original analysis: It was from reference gene primer amplification that nucleated cell counts were estimated. Some clones are missing from TCRdb's copy, which holds only in-frame ones; the method was immunoSEQ multiplex PCR. V, J and clone size are those of that table, while D and trimming were read from the DNA. The sample has about 500,000 clones, 89% seen once. This clonotype originated in a man in his late teens or twenties with COVID-19, enrolled during active disease. This rearrangement joins TRBV23-1 to TRBJ2-7, with 10 bases aligning to TRBD1. TRBV23-1 falls under the ORF class, with uncertain function. The sample comprised peripheral blood. In DNA form, the CDR3 reads TGCGCCAGCAGTCGAACGTACCGGGGACAGGGGTGGGAGCAGTACTTC. Its translation: CASSRTYRGQGWEQYF.